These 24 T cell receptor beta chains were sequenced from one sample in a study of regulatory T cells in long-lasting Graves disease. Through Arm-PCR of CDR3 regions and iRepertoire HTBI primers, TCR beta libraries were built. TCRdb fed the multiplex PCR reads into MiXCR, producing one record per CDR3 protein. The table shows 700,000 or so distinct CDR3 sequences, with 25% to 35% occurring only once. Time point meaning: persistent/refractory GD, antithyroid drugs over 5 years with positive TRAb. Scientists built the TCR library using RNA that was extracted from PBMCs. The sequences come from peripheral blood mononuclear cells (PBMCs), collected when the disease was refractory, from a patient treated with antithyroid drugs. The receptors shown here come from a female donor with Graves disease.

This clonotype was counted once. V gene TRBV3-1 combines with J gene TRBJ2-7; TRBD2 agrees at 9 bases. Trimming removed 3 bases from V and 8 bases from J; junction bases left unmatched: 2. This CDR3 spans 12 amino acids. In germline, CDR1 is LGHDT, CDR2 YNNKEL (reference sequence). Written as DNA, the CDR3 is TGTGCCAGCAGCCAGCGGGAGGGCCAGCAGTACTTC. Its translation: CASSQREGQQYF.

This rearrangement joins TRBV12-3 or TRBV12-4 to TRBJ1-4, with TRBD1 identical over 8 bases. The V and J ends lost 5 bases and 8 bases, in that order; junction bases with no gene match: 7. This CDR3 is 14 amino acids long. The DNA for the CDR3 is TGTGCCAGCAGTGACAGGGGAACGGGAGAAAAACTGTTTTTT. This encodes CASSDRGTGEKLFF.

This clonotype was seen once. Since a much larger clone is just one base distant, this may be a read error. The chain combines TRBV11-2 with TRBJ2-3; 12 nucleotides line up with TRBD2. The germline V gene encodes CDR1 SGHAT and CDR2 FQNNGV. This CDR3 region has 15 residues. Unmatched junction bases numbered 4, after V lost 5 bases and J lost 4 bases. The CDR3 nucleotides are TGTGCCAGCAGCCCGACTAGCGGGAGCGCAGATACGCAGTATTTT. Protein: CASSPTSGSADTQYF. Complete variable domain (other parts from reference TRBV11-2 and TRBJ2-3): EAGVAQSPRYKIIEKRQSVAFWCNPISGHATLYWYQQILGQGPKLLIQFQNNGVVDDSQLPKDRFSAERLKGVDSTLKIQPAKLEDSAVYLCASSPTSGSADTQYFGPGTRLTVL.

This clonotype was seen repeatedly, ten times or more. The CDR3 region is CASSTRVPGANVLTF. The CDR3 coding sequence is TGTGCCAGCAGCACCAGGGTCCCTGGGGCCAACGTCCTGACTTTC. The chain combines TRBV11-2 with TRBJ2-6; D might be TRBD1 (5 bases). V was clipped by 5 bases and J by 2 bases, with 10 bases between them. The length of the CDR3 is 15 residues. Germline assignment: CDR1 SGHAT and CDR2 FQNNGV. Based on the CDR3 plus reference TRBV11-2 and TRBJ2-6, the full variable domain is EAGVAQSPRYKIIEKRQSVAFWCNPISGHATLYWYQQILGQGPKLLIQFQNNGVVDDSQLPKDRFSAERLKGVDSTLKIQPAKLEDSAVYLCASSTRVPGANVLTFGAGSRLTVL.

CDR3 loop: CASSPRQGINQPQHF. The CDR3 DNA sequence: TGTGCCAGCAGTCCCCGACAGGGAATCAATCAGCCCCAGCATTTT. The V call is TRBV27, the J call TRBJ1-5; TRBD1 aligns across 7 bases. This CDR3 is 15 amino acids long. Germline lookup yields CDR1 MNHEY and CDR2 SMNVEV (reference sequence). V was pared by 5 bases and J by 3 bases, with 7 bases of the junction left unmatched.

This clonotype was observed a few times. CDR3 coding DNA: TGTGCCAGCAGTGAGGAGGGCCACTACGAGCAGTACTTC. Translating it yields CASSEEGHYEQYF. This chain uses TRBV25-1 with TRBJ2-7; possible D gene TRBD2, 6 bases. Per germline, CDR1 MGHDK and CDR2 SYGVNS. The CDR3 is 13 amino acids. Between the trimmed V and J ends, which lost 3 bases and 3 bases, there was a span of 9 bases.

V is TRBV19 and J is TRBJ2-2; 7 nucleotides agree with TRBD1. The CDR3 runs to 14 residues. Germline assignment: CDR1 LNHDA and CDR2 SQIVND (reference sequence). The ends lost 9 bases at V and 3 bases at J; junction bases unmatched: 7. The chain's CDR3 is CASSPDRDTGELFF. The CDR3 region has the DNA TGTGCCAGCAGCCCTGACAGGGACACCGGGGAGCTGTTTTTT.

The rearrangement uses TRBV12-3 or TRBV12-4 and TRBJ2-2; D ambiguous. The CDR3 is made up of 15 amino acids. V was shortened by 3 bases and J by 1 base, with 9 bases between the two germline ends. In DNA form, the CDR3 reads TGTGCCAGCAGTTTCCCGGCGGAGAACACCGGGGAGCTGTTTTTT. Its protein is CASSFPAENTGELFF.

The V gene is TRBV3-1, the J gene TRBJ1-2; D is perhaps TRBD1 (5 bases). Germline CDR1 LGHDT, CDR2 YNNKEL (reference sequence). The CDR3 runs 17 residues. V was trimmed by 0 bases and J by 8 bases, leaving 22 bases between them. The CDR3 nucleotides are TGTGCCAGCAGCCAAGATAGGGCCCGGGGGTCGTCTATGGGCTACACCTTC. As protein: CASSQDRARGSSMGYTF.

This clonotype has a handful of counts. CDR3 loop: CASSLGGFGAMNTEAFF. The CDR3 bases are TGTGCCAGCAGCTTGGGGGGGTTTGGGGCCATGAACACTGAAGCTTTCTTT. The V gene is TRBV5-6, the J gene TRBJ1-1; weak D call: TRBD1 (5 bases). The CDR3 runs to 17 residues. Germline V CDR1 and CDR2: SGHDT, YYEEEE. Trimming removed 0 bases at V and 0 bases at J, with 15 bases between.

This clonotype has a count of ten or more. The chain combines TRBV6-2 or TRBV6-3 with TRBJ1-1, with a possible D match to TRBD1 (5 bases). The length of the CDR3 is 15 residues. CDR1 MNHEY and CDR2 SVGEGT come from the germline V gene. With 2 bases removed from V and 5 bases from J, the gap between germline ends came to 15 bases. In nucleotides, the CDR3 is TGTGCCAGCAGTTACGTCCTGGGGGGGGGAACTGAAGCTTTCTTT. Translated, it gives CASSYVLGGGTEAFF.

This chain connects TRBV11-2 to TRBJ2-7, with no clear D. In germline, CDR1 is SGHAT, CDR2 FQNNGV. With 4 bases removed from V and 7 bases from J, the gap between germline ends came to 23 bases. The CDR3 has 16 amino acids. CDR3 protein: CASSSLLAPLLGEQYF. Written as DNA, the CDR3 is TGTGCCAGCAGCTCCCTCTTAGCTCCCCTACTGGGGGAGCAGTACTTC.

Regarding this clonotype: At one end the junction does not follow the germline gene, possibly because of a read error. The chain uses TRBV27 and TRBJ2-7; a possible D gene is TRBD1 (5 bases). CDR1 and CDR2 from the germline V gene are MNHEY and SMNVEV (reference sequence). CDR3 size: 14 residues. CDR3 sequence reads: CASSTWQGSSEQYF. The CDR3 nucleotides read TGTGCCAGCAGTACCTGGCAGGGCTCCTCCGAGCAGTACTTC.

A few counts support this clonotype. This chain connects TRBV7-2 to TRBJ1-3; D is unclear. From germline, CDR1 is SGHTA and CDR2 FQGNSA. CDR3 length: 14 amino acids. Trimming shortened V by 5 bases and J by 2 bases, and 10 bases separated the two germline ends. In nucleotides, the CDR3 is TGTGCCAGCAGCACCCAACTGGCTGGAAACACCATATATTTT. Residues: CASSTQLAGNTIYF.

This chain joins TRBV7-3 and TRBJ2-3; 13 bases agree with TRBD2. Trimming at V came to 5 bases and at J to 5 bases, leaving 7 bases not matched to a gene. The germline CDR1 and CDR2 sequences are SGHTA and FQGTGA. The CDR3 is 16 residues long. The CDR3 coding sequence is TGTGCCAGCAGCACGCTACTAGCGGGAGGGAAAGATACGCAGTATTTT. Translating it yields CASSTLLAGGKDTQYF.

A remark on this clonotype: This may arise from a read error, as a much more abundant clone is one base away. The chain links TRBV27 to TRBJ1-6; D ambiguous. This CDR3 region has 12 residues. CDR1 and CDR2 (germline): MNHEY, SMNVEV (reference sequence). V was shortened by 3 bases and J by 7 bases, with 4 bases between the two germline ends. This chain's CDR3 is CASSFQNSPLHF. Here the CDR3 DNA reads TGTGCCAGCAGTTTCCAGAATTCACCCCTCCACTTT.

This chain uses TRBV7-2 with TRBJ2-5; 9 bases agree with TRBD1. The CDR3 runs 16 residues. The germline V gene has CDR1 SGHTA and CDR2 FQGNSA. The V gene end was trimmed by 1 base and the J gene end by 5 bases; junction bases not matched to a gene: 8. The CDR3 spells CASSLGETGGVETQYF. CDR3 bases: TGTGCCAGCAGCTTAGGGGAGACAGGGGGTGTGGAGACCCAGTACTTC.

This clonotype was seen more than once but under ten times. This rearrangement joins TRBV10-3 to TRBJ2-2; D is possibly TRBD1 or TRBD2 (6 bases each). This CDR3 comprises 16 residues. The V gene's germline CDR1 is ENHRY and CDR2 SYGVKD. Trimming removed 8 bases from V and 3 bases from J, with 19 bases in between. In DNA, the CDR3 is TGTGCCATCCGGACCCGGGGGCGCGTGGACACCGGGGAGCTGTTTTTT. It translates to CAIRTRGRVDTGELFF.

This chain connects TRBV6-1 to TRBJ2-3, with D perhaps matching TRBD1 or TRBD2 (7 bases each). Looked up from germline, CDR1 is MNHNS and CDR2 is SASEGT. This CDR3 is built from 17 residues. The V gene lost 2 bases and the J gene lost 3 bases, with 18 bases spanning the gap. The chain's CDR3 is CASSEYSGGGSTDTQYF. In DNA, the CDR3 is TGTGCCAGCAGTGAATACTCAGGGGGAGGGAGTACAGATACGCAGTATTTT.

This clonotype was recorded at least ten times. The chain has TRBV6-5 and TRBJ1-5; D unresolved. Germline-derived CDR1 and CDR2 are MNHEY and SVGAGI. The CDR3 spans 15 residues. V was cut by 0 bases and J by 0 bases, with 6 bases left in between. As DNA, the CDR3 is TGTGCCAGCAGTTACTCATCCAATAGCAATCAGCCCCAGCATTTT. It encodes CASSYSSNSNQPQHF.

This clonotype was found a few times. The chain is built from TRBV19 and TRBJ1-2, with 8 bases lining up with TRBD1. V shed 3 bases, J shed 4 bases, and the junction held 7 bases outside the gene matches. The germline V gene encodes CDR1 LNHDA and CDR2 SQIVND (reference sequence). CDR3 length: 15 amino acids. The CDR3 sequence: CASSMAGDRLYGYTF. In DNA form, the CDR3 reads TGTGCCAGTAGTATGGCCGGGGACAGGCTCTATGGCTACACCTTC.

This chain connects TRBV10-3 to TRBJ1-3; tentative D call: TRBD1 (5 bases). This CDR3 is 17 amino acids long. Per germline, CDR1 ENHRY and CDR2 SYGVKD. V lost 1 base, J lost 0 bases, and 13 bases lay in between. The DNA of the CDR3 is TGTGCCATCAGTGAGTTGCAGGGTGCCCTCTCTGGAAACACCATATATTTT. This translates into CAISELQGALSGNTIYF.

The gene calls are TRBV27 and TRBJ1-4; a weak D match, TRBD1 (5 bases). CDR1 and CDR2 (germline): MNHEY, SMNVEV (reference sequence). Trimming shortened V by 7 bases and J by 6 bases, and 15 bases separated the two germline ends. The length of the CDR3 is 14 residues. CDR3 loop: CASTPTGRYEKLFF. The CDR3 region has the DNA TGTGCCAGCACTCCAACGGGGCGTTATGAAAAACTGTTTTTT. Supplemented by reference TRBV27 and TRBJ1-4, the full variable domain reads EAQVTQNPRYLITVTGKKLTVTCSQNMNHEYMSWYRQDPGLGLRQIYYSMNVEVTDKGDVPEGYKVSRKEKRNFPLILESPSPNQTSLYFCASTPTGRYEKLFFGSGTQLSVL.

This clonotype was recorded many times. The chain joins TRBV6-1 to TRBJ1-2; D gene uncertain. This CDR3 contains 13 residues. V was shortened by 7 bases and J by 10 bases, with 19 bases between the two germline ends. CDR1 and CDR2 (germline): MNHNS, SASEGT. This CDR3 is CASTLNQADVYTF. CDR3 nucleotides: TGTGCCAGCACCCTAAACCAGGCGGATGTCTACACCTTC.